This TCR beta chain was identified in a study of cytomegalovirus exposure and HLA in healthy donors. As to this clone: Its specificity is unknown.

Primers included in the PCR were 60 Vbeta and 13 Jbeta primers. Libraries were prepared by immunoSEQ multiplex PCR; TCRdb keeps only in-frame clonotypes and omits some of them. Of approximately 170,000 clones listed, 75% to 90% are singletons. The study, taken as a whole, reports: The majority of CMV-associated TCR beta chains were reported as apparently HLA-restricted in a later analysis. Investigators reported some 150 TCR beta chains as tied to cytomegalovirus. TCR beta chain V- and J-gene trimming was linked, in a later analysis, to a missense variant in DCLRE1C.

CDR1 ENHRY and CDR2 SYGVKD come from the germline V gene. Trimming pared 2 bases from V and 3 bases from J, leaving 8 bases between. The CDR3 spans 14 residues. The sample consisted of PBMCs. The chain couples TRBV10-3 to TRBJ1-5; D is undetermined. This receptor was identified in a male donor in good health and CMV-seronegative. This chain's CDR3 is CAISEGRANQPQHF. For the CDR3, the DNA is TGTGCCATCAGTGAGGGGAGGGCCAATCAGCCCCAGCATTTT.